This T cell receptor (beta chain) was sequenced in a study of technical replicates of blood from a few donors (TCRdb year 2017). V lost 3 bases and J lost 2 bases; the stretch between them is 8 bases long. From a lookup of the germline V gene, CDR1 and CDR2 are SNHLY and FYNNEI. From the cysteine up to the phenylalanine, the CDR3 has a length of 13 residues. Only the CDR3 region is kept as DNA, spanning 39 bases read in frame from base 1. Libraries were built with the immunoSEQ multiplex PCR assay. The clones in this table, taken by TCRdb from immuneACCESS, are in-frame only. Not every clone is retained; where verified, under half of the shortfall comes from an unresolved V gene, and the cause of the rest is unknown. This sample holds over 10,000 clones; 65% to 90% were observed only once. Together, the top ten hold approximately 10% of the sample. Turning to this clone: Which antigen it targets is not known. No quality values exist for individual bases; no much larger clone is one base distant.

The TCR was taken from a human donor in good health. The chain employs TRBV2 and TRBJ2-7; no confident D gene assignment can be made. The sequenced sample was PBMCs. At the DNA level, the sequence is TGTGCCAGCAGTGATGGCAGGACCTACGAGCAGTACTTC. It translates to CASSDGRTYEQYF.